The 11 T cell receptor beta chains in this list originate from one sample, sequenced in a study of T cells in Graves' hyperthyroidism and ophthalmopathy. Amplification targeted TCR beta CDR3 regions from RNA transcripts. The HTBI primer set was used in a first-round RT-PCR of the TCR CDR3. TCRdb independently ran MiXCR on the multiplex PCR reads; one entry per CDR3 protein. This table has roughly 400,000 distinct CDR3 sequences, around 15% appearing once. The sample comprised blood. These receptors were obtained from a man aged 45-65 years with Graves' ophthalmopathy.

The chain combines TRBV10-3 with TRBJ2-7; maybe TRBD2 (5 bases). V was pared by 5 bases and J by 3 bases, with 20 bases between. The germline CDR1 and CDR2 sequences are ENHRY and SYGVKD. This CDR3 has 16 amino acids. As DNA, the CDR3 is TGTGCCATCAGTAAATCCAACAATCCGGGGTTCTACGAGCAGTACTTC. As protein: CAISKSNNPGFYEQYF.

This clonotype was counted between two and nine times. This rearrangement joins TRBV27 to TRBJ1-4; D may be TRBD1 (6 bases). V lost 6 bases to trimming and J lost 7 bases, with 12 bases between them. Looked up from germline, CDR1 is MNHEY and CDR2 is SMNVEV (reference sequence). The length of the CDR3 is 13 residues. DNA of the CDR3: TGTGCCAGCAGGAAACAGGGTACTGAAAAACTGTTTTTT. This encodes CASRKQGTEKLFF. The entire variable domain, with the rest obtained from reference TRBV27 and TRBJ1-4, is as follows: EAQVTQNPRYLITVTGKKLTVTCSQNMNHEYMSWYRQDPGLGLRQIYYSMNVEVTDKGDVPEGYKVSRKEKRNFPLILESPSPNQTSLYFCASRKQGTEKLFFGSGTQLSVL.

Remarks on this clonotype: A much larger clone differs by one base, so this may be a read error. The chain is built from TRBV11-2 and TRBJ2-2, with D perhaps TRBD1 (6 bases). Germline CDR1 SGHAT, CDR2 FQNNGV. Between the trimmed V and J ends, which lost 5 bases and 0 bases, there was a span of 13 bases. The CDR3 extends over 16 amino acids. Here the CDR3 reads CASSATGTSNTGELFF. DNA for the CDR3: TGTGCCAGCAGCGCGACCGGGACATCGAACACCGGGGAGCTGTTTTTT.

Ten or more counts support this clonotype. The chain uses TRBV28 and TRBJ2-7; D ambiguous. The V gene lost 2 bases and the J gene lost 4 bases, with 12 bases spanning the gap. Germline loops: CDR1 MDHEN, CDR2 SYDVKM. The CDR3 loop spans 14 amino acids. The DNA of the CDR3 is TGTGCCAGCAGTTTACGACACGTCGATTACGAGCAGTACTTC. Its translation: CASSLRHVDYEQYF.

The chain is built from TRBV2 and TRBJ2-1, with 12 bases aligning to TRBD2. This CDR3 has 15 amino acids. The germline gives CDR1 SNHLY, CDR2 FYNNEI. The ends lost 2 bases at V and 10 bases at J; junction bases unmatched: 6. CDR3 residues: CASSEPGLAGLEQFF. The CDR3 coding sequence is TGTGCCAGCAGTGAACCGGGACTAGCGGGCTTGGAGCAGTTCTTC.

J is TRBJ1-5 and V is TRBV28; D is perhaps TRBD1 (6 bases). CDR3 length: 12 residues. In germline, CDR1 is MDHEN, CDR2 SYDVKM. V was clipped by 6 bases and J by 9 bases, with 12 bases between them. CDR3 DNA sequence: TGTGCCAGCAGAAAGGGGGTTCGGCCCCAGCATTTT. The encoded protein is CASRKGVRPQHF.

V and J are TRBV3-1 and TRBJ1-6; D unresolved. From germline, CDR1 is LGHDT and CDR2 YNNKEL (reference sequence). The CDR3 consists of 14 residues. V was trimmed by 7 bases and J by 7 bases, leaving 14 bases between them. In DNA, the CDR3 is TGTGCCAGCAAGGTCTCACAGCCCAATTCACCCCTCCACTTT. This gives the protein CASKVSQPNSPLHF.

The chain has TRBV29-1 and TRBJ2-2, with 10 bases matching TRBD1. Per the germline V gene, CDR1 is SQVTM and CDR2 is ANQGSEA. The CDR3 spans 16 residues. With 3 bases clipped from V and 5 bases from J, the junction kept 9 bases outside the gene matches. The CDR3 spells CSVDGGQGRRTGELFF. The CDR3 nucleotides read TGCAGCGTTGACGGGGGACAGGGGCGTCGGACCGGGGAGCTGTTTTTT.

This clonotype was counted many times. The chain is built from TRBV2 and TRBJ1-1, with D possibly TRBD1 on 6 matching bases. Germline assignment: CDR1 SNHLY and CDR2 FYNNEI. The length of the CDR3 is 14 residues. V gave up 8 bases and J gave up 3 bases, with 16 bases separating them. CDR3 amino acids: CASGGTLRDTEAFF. The CDR3 DNA reads TGTGCCAGCGGGGGGACATTGCGTGACACTGAAGCTTTCTTT.

The V and J genes are TRBV9 and TRBJ2-1; no clear D gene. The CDR3 covers 12 residues. In germline, CDR1 is SGDLS, CDR2 YYNGEE. Trimming took 7 bases from V and 10 from J, leaving 15 bases between them. For the CDR3, the DNA is TGTGCCAGCGGGAAGGGTGCCCCGGAGCAGTTCTTC. Translation: CASGKGAPEQFF. The whole variable domain, filled in from reference TRBV9 and TRBJ2-1, reads DSGVTQTPKHLITATGQRVTLRCSPRSGDLSVYWYQQSLDQGLQFLIQYYNGEERAKGNILERFSAQQFPDLHSELNLSSLELGDSALYFCASGKGAPEQFFGPGTRLTVL.

The chain is built from TRBV6-1 and TRBJ1-4, with D tentatively TRBD1 (5 bases). The V gene's germline CDR1 is MNHNS and CDR2 SASEGT. CDR3 length: 16 amino acids. Trimming removed 3 bases from V and 3 bases from J, with 14 bases in between. The CDR3 DNA follows: TGTGCCAGCAGTGACAGGGTTGTGACTGCTAATGAAAAACTGTTTTTT. Encoded protein: CASSDRVVTANEKLFF.